This T cell receptor (beta chain) is drawn from a study of lymphopenia after photon versus proton radiotherapy (dated by TCRdb to the late 2010s). At the level of the whole study: The study compared the immunological effects of photon versus proton radiation therapy in patients with gastrointestinal tumors who developed high-grade lymphopenia. A cohort of around 20 patients with gastrointestinal tumors who received either photon or proton therapy and subsequently developed lymphopenia was included. The goal of the study was to describe how the two radiation modalities differ in their effects on the immune system. What the work shows at the level of the full study, not this receptor alone: Across the cohort, among patients who died, a greater drop in TCR diversity after the nadir was inversely correlated with overall survival time. The survival association was assessed only in patients who died, and the authors presented better survival with proton therapy as a possibility rather than a demonstrated result. Relative stability during treatment was observed in proton-treated patients, whereas loss of naive T cells and TCR diversity and gain of effector/memory populations were observed in photon-treated patients. Once the lymphocyte count had reached its nadir, the repertoires of photon-treated patients showed oligoclonal expansion, particularly of CD8+ Temra cells, and this expansion drove the decline in diversity.

The library was prepared using the immunoSEQ multiplex PCR assay. T cell repertoires were profiled by deep sequencing of rearranged TCR beta loci, alongside multiparametric flow cytometry. Drawn from immuneACCESS, this table holds only the in-frame rearrangements with V and J called that TCRdb kept. Clones are partly lost; checked studies trace under half to an unresolved V gene and leave the rest unexplained. The sample yields over 25,000 clones; over 75% were counted once. Around 13% of the sample goes to the ten largest clones. In regard to this clone: Its binding antigen is unknown. No clone much larger than this one lies a single base away; base qualities are absent.

Trimming removed 3 bases from V and 8 bases from J; the gene matches leave 7 bases unexplained. Measured from the cysteine to the phenylalanine, the CDR3 is 16 residues long. Only the CDR3 region is kept as DNA, spanning 48 bases read in frame from base 1. Via the germline V gene, CDR1 is SGHAT and CDR2 FQNNGV. The sequence was collected from a woman between 65 and 79 years old with pancreatic cancer. The chain employs TRBV11-2 and TRBJ2-3, and 14 bases in between align with TRBD2. Material: peripheral blood, obtained from a patient treated with proton-based radiotherapy. The CDR3 protein is CASSLTGTSGSTTQYF. In nucleotides, the sequence is TGTGCCAGCAGCTTGACGGGGACTAGCGGGAGTACTACGCAGTATTTT.